This passage covers 17 T cell receptor beta chains from one sample sequenced in a study of cytomegalovirus exposure and HLA in healthy donors. PCR amplification relied on 60 Vbeta primers (plus 13 Jbeta primers). The assay was immunoSEQ multiplex PCR, and TCRdb's table has in-frame clones only and misses some. The profile shows 150,000 or so clones, 80% to 85% of them singletons. The material sequenced was PBMCs. The origin of the receptors is a man in his thirties or forties in good health and CMV-seronegative.

The gene calls are TRBV19 and TRBJ2-1, with D uncertain. Germline V gene lookup returns CDR1 LNHDA and CDR2 SQIVND (reference sequence). This CDR3 is 13 amino acids long. Trimming left V 4 bases short and J 7 bases short, with 11 bases between. CDR3 coding DNA: TGTGCCAGTAGTAACCAGGTTTGGAATGAGCAGTTCTTC. This codes for CASSNQVWNEQFF.

This clone was seen a handful of times. The V and J genes are TRBV5-4 and TRBJ2-5; D possibly corresponds to TRBD1 (5 bases). The J call is uncertain, as TRBJ2-7 better fits the DNA end. The length of the CDR3 is 13 residues. Germline V lookup: CDR1 SGHNT, CDR2 YYREEE (reference sequence). The CDR3 loop reads CASSLEGAREQYF. For the CDR3, the DNA is TGTGCCAGCAGCTTGGAAGGGGCACGCGAGCAGTACTTC.

The chain employs TRBV30 and TRBJ1-5; possibly TRBD1 for D (6 bases). Trimming removed 1 base at V and 7 bases at J, with 11 bases between. Germline V gene data show CDR1 as GTSNPN and CDR2 as SVGIG (reference sequence). CDR3 length: 13 residues. The CDR3 here is CAWSATGFQPQHF. CDR3 in DNA: TGTGCCTGGAGTGCAACAGGGTTCCAGCCCCAGCATTTT.

The chain uses TRBV5-4 and TRBJ1-1; 7 bases fit TRBD1. The germline CDR1 and CDR2 sequences are SGHNT and YYREEE (reference sequence). V lost 4 bases, J lost 5 bases, and 11 bases stayed unmatched. This CDR3 is built from 15 residues. CDR3 protein: CASSRGRDSKTEAFF. CDR3 sequence (DNA): TGTGCCAGCAGCCGCGGCCGGGACAGCAAGACTGAAGCTTTCTTT.

The chain employs TRBV7-6 and TRBJ2-7; 9 positions agree with TRBD2. The junction had 8 bases not matched to a gene; V was cut back by 1 base and J by 7 bases. CDR3 length equals 15 residues. Germline V gene sequence: CDR1 SGHVS, CDR2 FNYEAQ. As DNA, the CDR3 is TGTGCCAGCAGCTTAGGGACTAGCGTCTTGGAAGAGCAGTACTTC. As protein: CASSLGTSVLEEQYF. The complete variable domain, with remaining parts taken from reference TRBV7-6 and TRBJ2-7, reads GAGVSQSPRYKVTKRGQDVALRCDPISGHVSLYWYRQALGQGPEFLTYFNYEAQQDKSGLPNDRFSAERPEGSISTLTIQRTEQRDSAMYRCASSLGTSVLEEQYFGPGTRLTVT.

This clone was counted a single time. The gene calls are TRBV5-4 and TRBJ1-1, with 8 bases aligning to TRBD1. Germline V gene lookup returns CDR1 SGHNT and CDR2 YYREEE (reference sequence). This CDR3 is built from 15 residues. Trimming at V came to 4 bases and at J to 1 base, leaving 6 bases not matched to a gene. This CDR3 reads CASSPRTGWNTEAFF. For the CDR3, the DNA is TGTGCCAGCAGCCCAAGGACAGGGTGGAACACTGAAGCTTTCTTT.

The chain joins TRBV28 to TRBJ2-1; 12 bases match TRBD1. The CDR3 is made up of 15 amino acids. J lost 6 bases, V lost 4 bases, and 4 bases had no gene match. Germline CDR1 reads MDHEN; CDR2 reads SYDVKM. DNA for the CDR3: TGTGCCAGCAGTTCGGGACAGGGGGCCGGCAATGAGCAGTTCTTC. This sequence encodes CASSSGQGAGNEQFF.

The rearrangement links TRBV13 to TRBJ2-7, with 10 positions matching TRBD1. The ends lost 4 bases at V and 6 bases at J; junction bases unmatched: 9. The CDR3 has 15 amino acids. CDR1 is PRHDT, CDR2 FYEKMQ, per germline (reference sequence). CDR3 nucleotides: TGTGCCAGCAGCTCAAGGGGACAGGGGAATGGCGAGCAGTACTTC. Amino acid sequence: CASSSRGQGNGEQYF.

J is TRBJ2-5 and V is TRBV15; 9 bases match TRBD1. Germline lookup yields CDR1 LNHNV and CDR2 YYDKDF (reference sequence). The junction had 9 bases not matched to a gene; V was cut back by 6 bases and J by 4 bases. There are 15 residues in the CDR3. The CDR3 loop reads CATSAGTGLPETQYF. The CDR3 nucleotides read TGTGCCACCAGTGCCGGGACAGGGCTTCCAGAGACCCAGTACTTC. The variable domain in full, with the rest retrieved from reference TRBV15 and TRBJ2-5, is DAMVIQNPRYQVTQFGKPVTLSCSQTLNHNVMYWYQQKSSQAPKLLFHYYDKDFNNEADTPDNFQSRRPNTSFCFLDIRSPGLGDTAMYLCATSAGTGLPETQYFGPGTRLLVL.

This clone was seen only a few times. The gene calls are TRBV28 and TRBJ2-1, with unresolved D. From germline, CDR1 is MDHEN and CDR2 SYDVKM. The CDR3 totals 14 residues. The V end was cut by 1 base, the J end by 2 bases, with 6 bases between. In DNA form, the CDR3 reads TGTGCCAGCAGTTTATTAGAGACCTACAATGAGCAGTTCTTC. This codes for CASSLLETYNEQFF.

The rearrangement uses TRBV5-1 and TRBJ1-1; TRBD1 might be the D (5 bases). V lost 4 bases and J 1 base, leaving 17 bases between the germline ends. This CDR3 has 16 amino acids. Germline lookup yields CDR1 SGHRS and CDR2 YFSETQ. The CDR3 DNA is TGCGCCAGCAGCAGGGGACGTGGGAGGACGAACACTGAAGCTTTCTTT. This codes for CASSRGRGRTNTEAFF.

This clone showed up just a few times. The rearrangement joins TRBV28 to TRBJ2-7, with TRBD1 matching over 9 bases. The trim removed 5 bases at V and 2 bases at J, leaving 7 bases unmatched. CDR1 MDHEN and CDR2 SYDVKM come from the germline V gene. The CDR3 covers 15 residues. CDR3 region: CASSAEQGATYEQYF. DNA of the CDR3: TGTGCCAGCAGTGCCGAACAGGGGGCCACCTACGAGCAGTACTTC.

The rearrangement uses TRBV7-2 and TRBJ2-7; D uncertain. The CDR3 consists of 13 residues. Trimming stripped 3 bases from V and 1 base from J, with 7 bases between. Germline assignment: CDR1 SGHTA and CDR2 FQGNSA. CDR3 DNA sequence: TGTGCCAGCAGCTTCGGTGCTTCCTACGAGCAGTACTTC. Encoded protein: CASSFGASYEQYF.

The chain combines TRBV28 with TRBJ2-2; 8 nucleotides agree with TRBD2. The length of the CDR3 is 15 residues. The V gene end was trimmed by 8 bases and the J gene end by 7 bases; junction bases not matched to a gene: 12. Germline-derived CDR1 and CDR2 are MDHEN and SYDVKM. The CDR3 reads CASWRTGGQGGELFF. The CDR3 nucleotides read TGTGCCAGCTGGAGAACGGGGGGGCAAGGCGGGGAGCTGTTTTTT. The full variable domain, in which reference TRBV28 and TRBJ2-2 provide the parts outside the CDR3, is DVKVTQSSRYLVKRTGEKVFLECVQDMDHENMFWYRQDPGLGLRLIYFSYDVKMKEKGDIPEGYSVSREKKERFSLILESASTNQTSMYLCASWRTGGQGGELFFGEGSRLTVL.

This clone came up a few times. Here the CDR3 reads CASQPGGGAGETQYF. Written as DNA, the CDR3 is TGTGCCAGCCAGCCCGGCGGGGGGGCGGGGGAGACCCAGTACTTC. J is TRBJ2-5 and V is TRBV28, with 9 nucleotides matching TRBD2. V trimming: 8 bases; J trimming: 5 bases; junction bases outside the gene matches: 12. The germline gives CDR1 MDHEN, CDR2 SYDVKM. This CDR3 contains 15 residues.

This sequence joins TRBV7-3 and TRBJ2-1; D may be TRBD2 (6 bases). The V and J ends lost 5 bases and 1 base respectively, with 12 bases between them. Looked up from germline, CDR1 is SGHTA and CDR2 is FQGTGA. The CDR3 sequence is 15 residues long. The CDR3 DNA reads as TGTGCCAGCAGCCCCCTGGCGGGGTCCTACAATGAGCAGTTCTTC. It translates to CASSPLAGSYNEQFF.

This clone has only one observation. The DNA of the CDR3 is TGTGCCAGCAGGGTTATAGGGGATGAGCAGTTCTTC. This codes for CASRVIGDEQFF. The chain has TRBV2 and TRBJ2-1; maybe TRBD1 (5 bases). Trimming took off 6 bases at V and 8 bases at J, with 11 bases between the two ends. Germline assignment: CDR1 SNHLY and CDR2 FYNNEI. This CDR3 is 12 amino acids long.